This TCR beta chain emerged from a study of blood T cells in healthy people across ages. A second PCR, run for roughly 7 to 11 cycles, used a sample-barcoded 5' primer plus a J-beta primer mix. TCRdb reprocessed the 5' RACE reads via MiXCR and lists one record per CDR3 protein. The table lists under 850,000 distinct CDR3 sequences, about 36% of them singletons. This CDR3 spans 13 amino acids. Germline V gene data show CDR1 as SGHTA and CDR2 as FQGNSA. Between the trimmed V and J ends, which lost 2 bases and 4 bases, there was a span of 6 bases. The receptor's source is a man between 18 and 35 years old in good health. The chain is built from TRBV7-2 and TRBJ1-5; D call uncertain. Sequenced material: blood. CDR3 amino acids: CASSLRFNQPQHF. The DNA of the CDR3 is TGTGCCAGCAGCTTAAGGTTTAATCAGCCCCAGCATTTT.